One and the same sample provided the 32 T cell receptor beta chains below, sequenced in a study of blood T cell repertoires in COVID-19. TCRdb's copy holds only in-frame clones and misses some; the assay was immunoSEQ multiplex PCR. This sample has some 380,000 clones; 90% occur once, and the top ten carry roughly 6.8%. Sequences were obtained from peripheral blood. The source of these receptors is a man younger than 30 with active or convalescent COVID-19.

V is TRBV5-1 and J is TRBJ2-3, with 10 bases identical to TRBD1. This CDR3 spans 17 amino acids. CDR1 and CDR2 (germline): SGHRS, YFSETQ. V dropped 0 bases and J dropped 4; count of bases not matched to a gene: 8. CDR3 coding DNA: TGCGCCAGCAGCTTGGGACGACAGGGGGCGCTTTCAGATACGCAGTATTTT. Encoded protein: CASSLGRQGALSDTQYF.

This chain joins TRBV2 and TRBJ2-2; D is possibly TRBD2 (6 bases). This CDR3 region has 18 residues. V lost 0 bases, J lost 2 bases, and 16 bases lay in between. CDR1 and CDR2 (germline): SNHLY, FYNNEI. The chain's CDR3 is CASSEALWGDANTGELFF. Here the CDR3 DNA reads TGTGCCAGCAGTGAAGCACTGTGGGGGGACGCCAACACCGGGGAGCTGTTTTTT. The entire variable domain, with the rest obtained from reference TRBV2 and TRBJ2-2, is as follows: EPEVTQTPSHQVTQMGQEVILRCVPISNHLYFYWYRQILGQKVEFLVSFYNNEISEKSEIFDDQFSVERPDGSNFTLKIRSTKLEDSAMYFCASSEALWGDANTGELFFGEGSRLTVL.

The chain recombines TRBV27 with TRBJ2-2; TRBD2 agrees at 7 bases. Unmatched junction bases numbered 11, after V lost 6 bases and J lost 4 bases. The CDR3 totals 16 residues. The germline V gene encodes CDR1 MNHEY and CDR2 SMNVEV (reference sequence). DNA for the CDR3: TGTGCCAGCAGCCTTACTAGCGTCTCACCCACCGGGGAGCTGTTTTTT. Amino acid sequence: CASSLTSVSPTGELFF.

CDR3 amino acids: CASTPRQGAYEQYF. The CDR3 nucleotides read TGTGCCAGCACCCCTAGACAGGGGGCCTACGAGCAGTACTTC. The chain recombines TRBV7-9 with TRBJ2-7; 9 nucleotides agree with TRBD1. With V trimmed by 7 bases and J by 2 bases, 6 bases remained unmatched. The CDR3 covers 14 residues. In germline, CDR1 is SEHNR, CDR2 FQNEAQ (reference sequence). Full variable domain (outside the CDR3, taken from reference TRBV7-9 and TRBJ2-7): DTGVSQNPRHKITKRGQNVTFRCDPISEHNRLYWYRQTLGQGPEFLTYFQNEAQLEKSRLLSDRFSAERPKGSFSTLEIQRTEQGDSAMYLCASTPRQGAYEQYFGPGTRLTVT.

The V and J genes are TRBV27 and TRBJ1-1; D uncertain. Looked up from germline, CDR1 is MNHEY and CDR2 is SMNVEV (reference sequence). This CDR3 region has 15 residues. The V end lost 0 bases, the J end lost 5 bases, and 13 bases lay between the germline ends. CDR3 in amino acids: CASSLSLSERTEAFF. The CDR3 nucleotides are TGTGCCAGCAGTTTATCCCTTTCTGAACGGACTGAAGCTTTCTTT.

The CDR3 nucleotides read TGCGCCAGCAGCTCCCCGGGACACTCGATCACCGGGGAGCTGTTTTTT. Its protein is CASSSPGHSITGELFF. V usage is TRBV5-1 and J usage is TRBJ2-2, with D tentatively TRBD1 (6 bases). Germline CDR1 reads SGHRS; CDR2 reads YFSETQ. V was trimmed by 3 bases and J by 4 bases, leaving 16 bases between them. The CDR3 has 16 residues.

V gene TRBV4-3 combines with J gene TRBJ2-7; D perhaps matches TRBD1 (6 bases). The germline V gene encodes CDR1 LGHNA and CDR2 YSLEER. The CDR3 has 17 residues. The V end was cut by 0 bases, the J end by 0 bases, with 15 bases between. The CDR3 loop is CASSQDLPGASSYEQYF. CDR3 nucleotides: TGCGCCAGCAGCCAAGACCTACCAGGGGCTAGCTCCTACGAGCAGTACTTC.

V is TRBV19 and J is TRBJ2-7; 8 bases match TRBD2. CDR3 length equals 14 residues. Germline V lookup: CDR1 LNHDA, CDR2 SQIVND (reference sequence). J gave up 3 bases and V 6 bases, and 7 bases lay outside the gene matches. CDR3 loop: CASSRGGMNYEQYF. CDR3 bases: TGTGCCAGTAGCCGGGGGGGGATGAACTACGAGCAGTACTTC.

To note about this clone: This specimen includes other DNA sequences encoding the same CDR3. CDR3 loop: CASRRAYEQYF. The DNA for the CDR3 is TGTGCCAGCAGGCGAGCCTACGAGCAGTACTTC. The chain has TRBV2 and TRBJ2-7, with unresolved D. The CDR3 has 11 amino acids. Germline assignment: CDR1 SNHLY and CDR2 FYNNEI. V shed 6 bases and J shed 2 bases, with 5 bases lying between them.

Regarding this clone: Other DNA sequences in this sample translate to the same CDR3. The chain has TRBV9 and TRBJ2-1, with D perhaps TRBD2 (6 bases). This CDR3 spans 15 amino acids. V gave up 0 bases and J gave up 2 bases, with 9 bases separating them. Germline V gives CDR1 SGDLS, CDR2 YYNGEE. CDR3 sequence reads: CASSVEGGAYNEQFF. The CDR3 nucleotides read TGTGCCAGCAGCGTAGAAGGCGGGGCCTACAATGAGCAGTTCTTC.

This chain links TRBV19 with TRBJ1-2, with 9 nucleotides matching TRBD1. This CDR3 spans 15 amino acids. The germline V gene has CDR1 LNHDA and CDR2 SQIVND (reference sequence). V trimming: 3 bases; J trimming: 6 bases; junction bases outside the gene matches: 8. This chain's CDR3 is CASSMGNRGPNGYTF. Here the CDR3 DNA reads TGTGCCAGTAGTATGGGTAACAGGGGGCCTAATGGCTACACCTTC.

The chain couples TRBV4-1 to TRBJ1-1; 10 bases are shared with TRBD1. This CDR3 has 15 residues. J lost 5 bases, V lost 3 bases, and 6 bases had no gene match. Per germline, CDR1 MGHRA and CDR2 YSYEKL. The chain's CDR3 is CASSQTGGAETEAFF. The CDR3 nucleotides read TGCGCCAGCAGCCAGACAGGGGGCGCTGAGACTGAAGCTTTCTTT.

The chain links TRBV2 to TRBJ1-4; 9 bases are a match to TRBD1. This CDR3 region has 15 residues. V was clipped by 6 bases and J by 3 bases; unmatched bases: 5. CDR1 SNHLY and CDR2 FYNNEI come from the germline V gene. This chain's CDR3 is CASRGQGGPNEKLFF. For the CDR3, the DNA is TGTGCCAGCAGGGGACAGGGAGGACCTAATGAAAAACTGTTTTTT. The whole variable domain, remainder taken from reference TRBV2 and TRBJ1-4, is EPEVTQTPSHQVTQMGQEVILRCVPISNHLYFYWYRQILGQKVEFLVSFYNNEISEKSEIFDDQFSVERPDGSNFTLKIRSTKLEDSAMYFCASRGQGGPNEKLFFGSGTQLSVL.

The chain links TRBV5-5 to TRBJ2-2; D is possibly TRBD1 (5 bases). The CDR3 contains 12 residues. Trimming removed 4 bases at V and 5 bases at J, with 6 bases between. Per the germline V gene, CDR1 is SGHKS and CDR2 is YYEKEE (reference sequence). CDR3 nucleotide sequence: TGTGCCAGCAGCCCAGGGACCGGGGAGCTGTTTTTT. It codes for CASSPGTGELFF.

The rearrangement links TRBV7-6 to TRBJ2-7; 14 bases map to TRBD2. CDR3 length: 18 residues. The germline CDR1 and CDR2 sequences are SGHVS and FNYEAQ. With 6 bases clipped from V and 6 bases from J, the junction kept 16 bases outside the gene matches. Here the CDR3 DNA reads TGTGCCAGCAGTCGGACCGGACTAGCGGGAGGAGGGTGGTCCGAGCAGTACTTC. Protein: CASSRTGLAGGGWSEQYF.

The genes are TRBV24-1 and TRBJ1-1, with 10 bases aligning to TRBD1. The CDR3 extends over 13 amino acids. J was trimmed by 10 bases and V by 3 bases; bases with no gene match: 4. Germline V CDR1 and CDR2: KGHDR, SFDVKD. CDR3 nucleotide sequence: TGTGCCACCAGTGATGAAAGGGACAGGGGAGCTTTCTTT. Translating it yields CATSDERDRGAFF.

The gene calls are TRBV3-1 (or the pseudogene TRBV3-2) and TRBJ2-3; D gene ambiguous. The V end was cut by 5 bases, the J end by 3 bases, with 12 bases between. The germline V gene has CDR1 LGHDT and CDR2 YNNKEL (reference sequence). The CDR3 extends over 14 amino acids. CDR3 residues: CASSNRHSTDTQYF. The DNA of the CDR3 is TGTGCCAGCAGCAACAGACACTCTACAGATACGCAGTATTTT.

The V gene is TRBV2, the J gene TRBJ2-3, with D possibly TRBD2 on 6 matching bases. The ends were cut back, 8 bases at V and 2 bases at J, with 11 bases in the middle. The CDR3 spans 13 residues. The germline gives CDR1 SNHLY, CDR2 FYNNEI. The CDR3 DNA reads TGTGCCAGCCGGCGGGACGCCACAGATACGCAGTATTTT. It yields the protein CASRRDATDTQYF.

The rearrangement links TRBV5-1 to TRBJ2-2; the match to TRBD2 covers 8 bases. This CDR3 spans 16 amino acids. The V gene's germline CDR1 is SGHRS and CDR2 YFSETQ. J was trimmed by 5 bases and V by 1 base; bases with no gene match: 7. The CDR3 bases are TGCGCCAGCAGCTTGTCCCGGGGGGGCTTGACCGGGGAGCTGTTTTTT. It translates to CASSLSRGGLTGELFF.

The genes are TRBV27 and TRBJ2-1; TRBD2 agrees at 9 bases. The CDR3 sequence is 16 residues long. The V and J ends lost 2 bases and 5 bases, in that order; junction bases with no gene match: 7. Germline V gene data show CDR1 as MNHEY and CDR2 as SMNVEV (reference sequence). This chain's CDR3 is CASSLPTSGRHNEQFF. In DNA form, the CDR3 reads TGTGCCAGCAGTTTACCGACTAGCGGAAGACACAATGAGCAGTTCTTC.

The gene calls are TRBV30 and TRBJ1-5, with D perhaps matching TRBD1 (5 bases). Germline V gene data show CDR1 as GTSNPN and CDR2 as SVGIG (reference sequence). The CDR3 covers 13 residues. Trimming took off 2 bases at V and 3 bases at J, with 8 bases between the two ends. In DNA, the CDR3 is TGTGCCTGGAGTCCACAGGCCAATCAGCCCCAGCATTTT. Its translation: CAWSPQANQPQHF.

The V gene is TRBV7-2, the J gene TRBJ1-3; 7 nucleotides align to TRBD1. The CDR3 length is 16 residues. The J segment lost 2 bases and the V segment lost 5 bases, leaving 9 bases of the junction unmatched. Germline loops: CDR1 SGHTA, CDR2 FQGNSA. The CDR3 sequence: CASSQKGQDAGNTIYF. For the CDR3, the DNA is TGTGCCAGCAGCCAGAAAGGACAGGACGCTGGAAACACCATATATTTT.

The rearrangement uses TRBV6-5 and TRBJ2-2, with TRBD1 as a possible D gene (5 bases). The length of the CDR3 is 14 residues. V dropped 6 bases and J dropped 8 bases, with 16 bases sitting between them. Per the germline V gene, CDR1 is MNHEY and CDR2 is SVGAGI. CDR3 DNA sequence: TGTGCCAGCAGAAGAACTCCTTCAGGGGGGGAGCTGTTTTTT. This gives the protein CASRRTPSGGELFF.

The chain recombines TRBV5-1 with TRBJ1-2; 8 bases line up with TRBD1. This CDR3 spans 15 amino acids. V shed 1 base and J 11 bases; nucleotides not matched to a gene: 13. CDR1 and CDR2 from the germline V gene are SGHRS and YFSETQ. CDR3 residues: CASSLLGRGLTEYTF. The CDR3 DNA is TGCGCCAGCAGCTTGTTGGGCAGGGGGCTAACCGAATACACCTTC. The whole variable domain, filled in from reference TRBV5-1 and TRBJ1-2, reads KAGVTQTPRYLIKTRGQQVTLSCSPISGHRSVSWYQQTPGQGLQFLFEYFSETQRNKGNFPGRFSGRQFSNSRSEMNVSTLELGDSALYLCASSLLGRGLTEYTFGSGTRLTVV.

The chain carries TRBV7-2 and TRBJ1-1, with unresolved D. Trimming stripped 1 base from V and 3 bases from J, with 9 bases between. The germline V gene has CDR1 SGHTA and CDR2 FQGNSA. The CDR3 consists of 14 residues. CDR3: CASSLDASYTEAFF. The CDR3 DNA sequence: TGTGCCAGCAGCTTAGATGCCAGTTACACTGAAGCTTTCTTT. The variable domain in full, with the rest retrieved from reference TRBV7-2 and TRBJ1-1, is GAGVSQSPSNKVTEKGKDVELRCDPISGHTALYWYRQSLGQGLEFLIYFQGNSAPDKSGLPSDRFSAERTGGSVSTLTIQRTQQEDSAVYLCASSLDASYTEAFFGQGTRLTVV.

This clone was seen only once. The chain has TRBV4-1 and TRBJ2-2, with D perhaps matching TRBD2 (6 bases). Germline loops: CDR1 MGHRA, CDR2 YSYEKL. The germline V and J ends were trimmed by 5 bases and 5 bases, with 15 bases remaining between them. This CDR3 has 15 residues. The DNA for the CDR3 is TGCGCCAGCAGCGCCATCCTAGCGTGGACCGGGGAGCTGTTTTTT. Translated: CASSAILAWTGELFF.

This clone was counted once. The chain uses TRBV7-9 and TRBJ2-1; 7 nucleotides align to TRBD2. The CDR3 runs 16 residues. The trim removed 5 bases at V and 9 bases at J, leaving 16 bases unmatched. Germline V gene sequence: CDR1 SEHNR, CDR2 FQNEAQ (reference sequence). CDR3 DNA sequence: TGTGCCAGCAGCCCGGCGGGAGTCTGGGAGCGGAGTGAGCAGTTCTTC. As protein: CASSPAGVWERSEQFF.

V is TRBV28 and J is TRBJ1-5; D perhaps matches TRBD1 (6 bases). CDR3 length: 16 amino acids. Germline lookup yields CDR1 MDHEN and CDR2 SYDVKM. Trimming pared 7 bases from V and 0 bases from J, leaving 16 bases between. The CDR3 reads CASTPGETYSNQPQHF. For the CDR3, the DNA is TGTGCCAGCACCCCAGGGGAGACCTATAGCAATCAGCCCCAGCATTTT.

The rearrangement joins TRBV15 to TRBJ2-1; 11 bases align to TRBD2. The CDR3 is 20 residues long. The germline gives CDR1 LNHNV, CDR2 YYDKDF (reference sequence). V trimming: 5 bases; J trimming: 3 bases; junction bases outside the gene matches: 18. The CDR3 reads CATSVKPGLAELGVYNEQFF. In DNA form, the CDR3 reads TGTGCCACCAGCGTTAAACCGGGACTAGCGGAGCTGGGGGTCTACAATGAGCAGTTCTTC.

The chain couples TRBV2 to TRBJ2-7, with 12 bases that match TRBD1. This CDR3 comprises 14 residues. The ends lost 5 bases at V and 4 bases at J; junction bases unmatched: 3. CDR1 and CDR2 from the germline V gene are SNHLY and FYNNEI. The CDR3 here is CASSRDRGRYEQYF. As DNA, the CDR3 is TGTGCCAGCAGTCGGGACAGGGGGCGATACGAGCAGTACTTC.

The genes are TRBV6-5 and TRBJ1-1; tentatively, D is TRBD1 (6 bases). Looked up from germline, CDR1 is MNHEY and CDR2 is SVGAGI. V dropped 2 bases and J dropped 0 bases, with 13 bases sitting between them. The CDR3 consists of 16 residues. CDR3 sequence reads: CASSYKGQLMNTEAFF. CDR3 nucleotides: TGTGCCAGCAGTTACAAAGGACAGCTGATGAACACTGAAGCTTTCTTT.

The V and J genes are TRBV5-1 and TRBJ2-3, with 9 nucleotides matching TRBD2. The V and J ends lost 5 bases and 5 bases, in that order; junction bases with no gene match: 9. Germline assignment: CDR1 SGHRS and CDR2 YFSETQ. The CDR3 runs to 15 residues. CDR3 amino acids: CASRRVAGAGDTQYF. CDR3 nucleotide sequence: TGCGCCAGCAGGAGGGTAGCGGGGGCGGGAGATACGCAGTATTTT.